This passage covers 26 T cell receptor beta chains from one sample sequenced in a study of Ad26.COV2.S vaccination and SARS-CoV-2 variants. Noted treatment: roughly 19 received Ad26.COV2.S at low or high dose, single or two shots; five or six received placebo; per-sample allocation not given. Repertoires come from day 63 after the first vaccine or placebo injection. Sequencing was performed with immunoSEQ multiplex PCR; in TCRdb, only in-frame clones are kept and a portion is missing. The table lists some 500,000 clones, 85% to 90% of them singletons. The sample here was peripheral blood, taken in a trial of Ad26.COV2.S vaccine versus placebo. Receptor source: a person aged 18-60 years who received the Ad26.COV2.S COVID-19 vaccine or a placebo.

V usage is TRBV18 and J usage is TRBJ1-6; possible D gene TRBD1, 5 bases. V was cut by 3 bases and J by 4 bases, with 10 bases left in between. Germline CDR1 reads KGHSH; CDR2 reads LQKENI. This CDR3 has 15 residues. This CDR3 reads CASSPPQGYNSPLHF. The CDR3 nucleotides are TGTGCCAGCTCACCTCCGCAGGGATATAATTCACCCCTCCACTTT.

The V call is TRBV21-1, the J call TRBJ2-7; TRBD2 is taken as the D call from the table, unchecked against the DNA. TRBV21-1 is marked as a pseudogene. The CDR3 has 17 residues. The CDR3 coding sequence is TGTGCCAGCAGCTATTACCTAAGCGGGCCCGGGAAGGACGAGCAGTACGTC. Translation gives CASSYYLSGPGKDEQYV.

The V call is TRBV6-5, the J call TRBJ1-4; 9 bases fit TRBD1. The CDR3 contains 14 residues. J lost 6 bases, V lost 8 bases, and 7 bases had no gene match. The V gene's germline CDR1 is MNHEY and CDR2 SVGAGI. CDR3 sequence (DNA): TGTGCCAGCGGACAGGGGATTTGGCATGAAAAACTGTTTTTT. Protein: CASGQGIWHEKLFF.

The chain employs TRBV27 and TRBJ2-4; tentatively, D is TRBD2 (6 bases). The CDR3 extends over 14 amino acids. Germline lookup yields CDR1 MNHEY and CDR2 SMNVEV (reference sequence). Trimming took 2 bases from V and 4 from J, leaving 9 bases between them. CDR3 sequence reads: CASSLVGGKNIQYF. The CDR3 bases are TGTGCCAGCAGTTTAGTCGGAGGGAAAAACATTCAGTACTTC.

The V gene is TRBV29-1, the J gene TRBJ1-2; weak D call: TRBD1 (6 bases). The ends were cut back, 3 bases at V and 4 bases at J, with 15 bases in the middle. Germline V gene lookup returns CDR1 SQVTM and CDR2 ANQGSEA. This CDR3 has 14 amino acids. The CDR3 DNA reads TGCAGCGTTGAGGATCGGGGGCGTATCTATGGCTACACCTTC. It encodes CSVEDRGRIYGYTF.

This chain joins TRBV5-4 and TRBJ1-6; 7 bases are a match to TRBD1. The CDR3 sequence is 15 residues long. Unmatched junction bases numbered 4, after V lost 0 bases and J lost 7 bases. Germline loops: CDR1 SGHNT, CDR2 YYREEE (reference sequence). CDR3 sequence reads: CASSLAGGQNSPLHF. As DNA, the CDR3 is TGTGCCAGCAGCTTGGCAGGGGGACAGAATTCACCCCTCCACTTT.

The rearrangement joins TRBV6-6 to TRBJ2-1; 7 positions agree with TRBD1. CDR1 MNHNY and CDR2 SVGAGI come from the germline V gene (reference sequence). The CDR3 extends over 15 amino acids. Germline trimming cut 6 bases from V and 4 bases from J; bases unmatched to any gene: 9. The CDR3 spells CASSHRDRIYNEQFF. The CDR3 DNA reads TGTGCCAGCAGCCACCGGGACAGAATATACAATGAGCAGTTCTTC.

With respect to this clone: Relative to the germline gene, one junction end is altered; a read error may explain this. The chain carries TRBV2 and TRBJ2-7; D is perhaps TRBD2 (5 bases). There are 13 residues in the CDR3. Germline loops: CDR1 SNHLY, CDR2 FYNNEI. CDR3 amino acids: CASSPLQRLEAPF. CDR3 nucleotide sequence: TGTGCCAGCAGCCCTCTGCAACGGCTGGAGGCACCCTTC.

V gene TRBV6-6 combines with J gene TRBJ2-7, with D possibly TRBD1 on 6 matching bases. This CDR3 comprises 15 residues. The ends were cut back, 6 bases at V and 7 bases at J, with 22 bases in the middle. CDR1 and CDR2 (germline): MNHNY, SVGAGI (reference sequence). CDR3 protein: CASSSGTSILEEQYV. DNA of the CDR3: TGTGCCAGCAGCTCCGGGACATCTATCCTGGAGGAGCAGTACGTC.

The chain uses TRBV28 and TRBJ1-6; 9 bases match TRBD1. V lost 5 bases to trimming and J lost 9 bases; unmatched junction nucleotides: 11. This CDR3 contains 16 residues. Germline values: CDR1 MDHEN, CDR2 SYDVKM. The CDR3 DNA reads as TGTGCCAGCAGTCTACACAGGGGGCTTGAACGTTCACCCCTCCACTTT. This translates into CASSLHRGLERSPLHF. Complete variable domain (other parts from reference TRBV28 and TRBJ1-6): DVKVTQSSRYLVKRTGEKVFLECVQDMDHENMFWYRQDPGLGLRLIYFSYDVKMKEKGDIPEGYSVSREKKERFSLILESASTNQTSMYLCASSLHRGLERSPLHFGNGTRLTVT.

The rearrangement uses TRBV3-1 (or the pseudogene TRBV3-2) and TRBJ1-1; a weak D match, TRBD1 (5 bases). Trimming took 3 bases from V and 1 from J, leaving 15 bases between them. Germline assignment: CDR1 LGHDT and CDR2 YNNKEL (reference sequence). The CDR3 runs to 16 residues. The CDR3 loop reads CASSQAPGRGNTEAFF. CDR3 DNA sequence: TGTGCCAGCAGCCAGGCCCCTGGGAGGGGGAACACTGAAGCTTTCTTT.

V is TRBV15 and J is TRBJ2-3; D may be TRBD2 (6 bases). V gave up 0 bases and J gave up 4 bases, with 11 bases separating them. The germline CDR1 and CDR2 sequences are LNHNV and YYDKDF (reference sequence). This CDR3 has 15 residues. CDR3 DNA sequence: TGTGCCACCAGCAGAGAGGTGGCGGGATCAGATACGCAGTATTTT. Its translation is CATSREVAGSDTQYF. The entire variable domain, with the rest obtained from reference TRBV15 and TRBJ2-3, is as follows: DAMVIQNPRYQVTQFGKPVTLSCSQTLNHNVMYWYQQKSSQAPKLLFHYYDKDFNNEADTPDNFQSRRPNTSFCFLDIRSPGLGDTAMYLCATSREVAGSDTQYFGPGTRLTVL.

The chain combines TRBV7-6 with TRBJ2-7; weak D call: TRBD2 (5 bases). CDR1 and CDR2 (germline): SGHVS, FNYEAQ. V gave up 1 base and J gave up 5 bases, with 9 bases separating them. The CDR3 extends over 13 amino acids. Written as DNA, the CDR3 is TGTGCCAGCAGCTTAGATGAGGGAAACGAGCAGTACTTC. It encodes CASSLDEGNEQYF.

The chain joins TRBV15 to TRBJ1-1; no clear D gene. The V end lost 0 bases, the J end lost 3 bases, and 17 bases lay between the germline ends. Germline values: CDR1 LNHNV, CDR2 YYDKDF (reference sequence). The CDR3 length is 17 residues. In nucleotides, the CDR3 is TGTGCCACCAGCAGAGATGGGCCGTGGCAGATGTACACTGAAGCTTTCTTT. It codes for CATSRDGPWQMYTEAFF.

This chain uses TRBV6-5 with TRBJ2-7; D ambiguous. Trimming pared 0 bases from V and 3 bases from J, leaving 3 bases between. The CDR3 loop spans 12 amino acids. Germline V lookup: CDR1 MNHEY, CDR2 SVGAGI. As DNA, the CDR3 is TGTGCCAGCAGTTACTCGGACTACGAGCAGTACTTC. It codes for CASSYSDYEQYF.

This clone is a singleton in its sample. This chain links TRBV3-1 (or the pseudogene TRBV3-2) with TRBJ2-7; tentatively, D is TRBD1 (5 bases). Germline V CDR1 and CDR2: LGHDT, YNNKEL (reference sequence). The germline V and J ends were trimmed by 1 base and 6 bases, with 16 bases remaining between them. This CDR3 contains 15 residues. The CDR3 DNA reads TGTGCCAGCAGCCAAGGACGAAGGGGAAAGGGCGAGCAGTACGTC. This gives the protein CASSQGRRGKGEQYV.

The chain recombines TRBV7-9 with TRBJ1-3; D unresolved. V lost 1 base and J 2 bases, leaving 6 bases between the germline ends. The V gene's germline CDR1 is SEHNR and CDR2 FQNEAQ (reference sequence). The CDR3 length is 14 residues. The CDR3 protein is CASSLGVPGNTIYF. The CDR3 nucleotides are TGTGCCAGCAGCTTAGGAGTCCCTGGAAACACCATATATTTT.

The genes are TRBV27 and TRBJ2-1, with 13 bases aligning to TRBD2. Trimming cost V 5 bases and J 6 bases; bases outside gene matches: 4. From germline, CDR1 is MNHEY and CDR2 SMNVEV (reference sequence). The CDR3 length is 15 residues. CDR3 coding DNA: TGTGCCAGCAGTCACACTAGCGGGAGGGCCAATGAGCAGTTCTTC. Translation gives CASSHTSGRANEQFF.

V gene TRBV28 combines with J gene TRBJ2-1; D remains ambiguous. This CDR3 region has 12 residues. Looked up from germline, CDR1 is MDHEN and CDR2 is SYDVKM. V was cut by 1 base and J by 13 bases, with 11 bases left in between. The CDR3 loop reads CASSLFLASQFF. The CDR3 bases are TGTGCCAGCAGTTTATTTTTGGCTTCCCAGTTCTTC.

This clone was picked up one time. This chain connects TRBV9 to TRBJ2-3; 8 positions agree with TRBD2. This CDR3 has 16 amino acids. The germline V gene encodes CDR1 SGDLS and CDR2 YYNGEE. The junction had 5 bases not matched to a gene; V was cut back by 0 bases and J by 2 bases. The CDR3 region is CASSVDSGTNTDTQYF. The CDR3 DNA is TGTGCCAGCAGCGTAGATAGCGGGACCAACACAGATACGCAGTATTTT.

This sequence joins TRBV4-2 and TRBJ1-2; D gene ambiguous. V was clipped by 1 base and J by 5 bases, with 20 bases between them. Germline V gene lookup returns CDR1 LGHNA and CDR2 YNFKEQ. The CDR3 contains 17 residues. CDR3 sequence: CASSQAGEGVERYGYTF. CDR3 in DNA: TGTGCCAGCAGCCAAGCCGGGGAAGGAGTGGAACGGTATGGCTACACCTTC.

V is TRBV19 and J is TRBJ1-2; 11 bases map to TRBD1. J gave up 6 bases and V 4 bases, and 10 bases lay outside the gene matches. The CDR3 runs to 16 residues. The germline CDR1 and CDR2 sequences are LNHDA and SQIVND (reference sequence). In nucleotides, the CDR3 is TGTGCCAGTAGTAAGCCGGGACAGGGGGGAGGAGATGGCTACACCTTC. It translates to CASSKPGQGGGDGYTF. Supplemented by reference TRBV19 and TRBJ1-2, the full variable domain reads DGGITQSPKYLFRKEGQNVTLSCEQNLNHDAMYWYRQDPGQGLRLIYYSQIVNDFQKGDIAEGYSVSREKKESFPLTVTSAQKNPTAFYLCASSKPGQGGGDGYTFGSGTRLTVV.

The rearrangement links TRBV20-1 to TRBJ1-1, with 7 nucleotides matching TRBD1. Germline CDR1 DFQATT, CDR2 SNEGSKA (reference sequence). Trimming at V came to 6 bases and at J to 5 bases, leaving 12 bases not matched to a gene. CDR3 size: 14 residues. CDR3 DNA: TGCAGTGCCAGTGGGGTTAGGGGGCGGACTGAAGCTTTCTTT. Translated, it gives CSASGVRGRTEAFF.

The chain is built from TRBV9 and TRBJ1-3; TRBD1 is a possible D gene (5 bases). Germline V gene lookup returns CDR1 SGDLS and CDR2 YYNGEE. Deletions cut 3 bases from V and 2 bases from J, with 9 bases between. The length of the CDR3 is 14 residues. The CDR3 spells CASSAWTTGNTIYF. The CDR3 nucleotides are TGTGCCAGCAGCGCCTGGACAACTGGAAACACCATATATTTT.

Here the CDR3 reads CASSQDPRENGEANEKLFF. The CDR3 nucleotides are TGTGCCAGCAGCCAAGACCCCAGGGAAAATGGGGAGGCTAATGAAAAACTGTTTTTT. V usage is TRBV4-2 and J usage is TRBJ1-4; D perhaps matches TRBD1 (5 bases). The CDR3 has 19 amino acids. The V gene lost 0 bases and the J gene lost 3 bases, with 20 bases spanning the gap. CDR1 and CDR2 (germline): LGHNA, YNFKEQ.

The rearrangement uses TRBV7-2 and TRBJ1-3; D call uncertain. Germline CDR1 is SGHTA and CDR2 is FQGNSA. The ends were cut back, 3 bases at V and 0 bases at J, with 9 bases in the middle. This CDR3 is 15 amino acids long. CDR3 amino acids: CASSLQSSSGNTIYF. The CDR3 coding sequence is TGTGCCAGCAGCTTGCAATCGAGCTCTGGAAACACCATATATTTT.